These T cell receptor beta chains were read from a single sample in a study of blood T cells in healthy people across ages. TCRdb re-analysed the 5' RACE reads in MiXCR, keeping a single row per CDR3 protein. The sample carries 540,000 or so distinct CDR3 sequences, 25% to 30% recorded once. Sample: blood. The receptor source for this set is a woman aged 70-85 years in good health. The CDR3 runs from the conserved cysteine through the conserved F or W. The D gene is left open where the match is weak.

>TRBV6-1|TRBD1
CASTDTGTGLLQEIQYF
>TRBV21-1|NA
CASSKGSDRGQGNIQYF
>TRBV7-9|NA
CASTRSEGNIQYF
>TRBV5-1|NA
CASRKGGEQETQYF
>TRBV21-1|NA
CASSKKHRDRGFYSYNSPLHF
>TRBV24-1|NA
CATQGPGQPQHF
>TRBV6-1|TRBD1
CASSQRVGTVRTEAFF
>TRBV21-1|NA
CASSKRCGTVDNEKLFF
>TRBV6-2/TRBV6-3|TRBD1
CASRQHYRDRGEKLFF
>TRBV20-1|NA
CSARSGTFREQYF
>TRBV29-1|NA
CSAQWGPGTQYF
>TRBV5-1|TRBD1
CASSRQGAMEETQYF
>TRBV7-2|TRBD1
CASRLGGDSPLHF
>TRBV11-2|TRBD2
CASSQNFGLADEQFF
>TRBV20-1|TRBD2
CSARAPSGQETQYF
>TRBV28|NA
CASSFGGAANEKLFF
>TRBV6-2/TRBV6-3|TRBD1
CASSFRDRGYEAFF
>TRBV20-1|TRBD2
CSAGDPTSGAFQETQYF
>TRBV4-3|NA
CASSQGGGRNTDTQYF
>TRBV20-1|NA
CSARVGGLDTEAFF
>TRBV9|NA
CASSVAGQSYEQYF
>TRBV5-1|TRBD1
CASSPWGQAGGEAFF
>TRBV5-1|TRBD1
CASAYRGDTGELFF
>TRBV5-1|NA
CASSLEAAETQYF
>TRBV6-6|NA
CASSFQHQGGYTF
>TRBV28|TRBD1
CASSNPGQGAYEQYF
>TRBV6-1|NA
CASNNRIYNSPLHF